These 9 T cell receptor beta chains originate from one sample sequenced in a study of blood T cell repertoires in COVID-19. Clones were read by immunoSEQ multiplex PCR, and TCRdb kept only the in-frame ones, dropping some. Among 250,000 to 400,000 clones, almost 90% were seen once, and the ten largest hold 2.9%. The sample taken for sequencing was peripheral blood. These receptors were taken from a woman in her 30s with COVID-19, enrolled during active disease.

This sequence joins TRBV5-4 and TRBJ1-3; a weak D match, TRBD1 (5 bases). The CDR3 length is 15 residues. The V and J ends lost 2 bases and 0 bases respectively, with 9 bases between them. The germline V gene has CDR1 SGHNT and CDR2 YYREEE (reference sequence). CDR3 DNA: TGTGCCAGCAGCTTTCCAGGGCTCTCTGGAAACACCATATATTTT. Protein: CASSFPGLSGNTIYF.

The rearrangement links TRBV10-3 to TRBJ1-2, with D uncertain. The V end lost 6 bases, the J end lost 2 bases, and 13 bases lay between the germline ends. Germline loops: CDR1 ENHRY, CDR2 SYGVKD. This CDR3 has 14 residues. CDR3 sequence reads: CAIRQHDQNYGYTF. The CDR3 region has the DNA TGTGCCATCAGACAGCATGACCAAAACTATGGCTACACCTTC.

The chain has TRBV28 and TRBJ1-1; 11 nucleotides match TRBD1. Trimming removed 1 base from V and 6 bases from J; junction bases left unmatched: 4. Germline loops: CDR1 MDHEN, CDR2 SYDVKM. The CDR3 is made up of 15 amino acids. CDR3 bases: TGTGCCAGCAGTTTATCCGGGACAGGGGGACCTGAAGCTTTCTTT. It translates to CASSLSGTGGPEAFF.

Worth noting for this clone: Other DNA sequences from this sample encode an identical CDR3 as well. The V gene is TRBV7-9, the J gene TRBJ1-1; no firm D call. V lost 1 base, J lost 1 base, and 4 bases lay in between. From germline, CDR1 is SEHNR and CDR2 FQNEAQ (reference sequence). CDR3 size: 13 residues. DNA for the CDR3: TGTGCCAGCAGCTTAGTAGCGAACACTGAAGCTTTCTTT. It codes for CASSLVANTEAFF.

J is TRBJ1-1 and V is TRBV28; TRBD1 is a possible D gene (6 bases). This CDR3 has 15 amino acids. The V gene lost 1 base and the J gene lost 6 bases, with 15 bases spanning the gap. Germline lookup yields CDR1 MDHEN and CDR2 SYDVKM. Written as DNA, the CDR3 is TGTGCCAGCAGTTTATCGGGGGGCGGGAGACCTGAAGCTTTCTTT. This translates into CASSLSGGGRPEAFF.

The rearrangement uses TRBV27 and TRBJ2-5; TRBD2 might be the D (6 bases). Per germline, CDR1 MNHEY and CDR2 SMNVEV (reference sequence). V was pared by 3 bases and J by 5 bases, with 10 bases between. There are 13 residues in the CDR3. The CDR3 here is CASSLAGRETQYF. For the CDR3, the DNA is TGTGCCAGCAGTTTGGCGGGAAGGGAGACCCAGTACTTC.

This chain connects TRBV7-9 to TRBJ2-1; TRBD2 aligns across 11 bases. Germline CDR1 reads SEHNR; CDR2 reads FQNEAQ (reference sequence). The J segment lost 6 bases and the V segment lost 5 bases, leaving 12 bases of the junction unmatched. The CDR3 extends over 17 amino acids. CDR3 loop: CASSPTSTSGISNEQFF. The CDR3 region has the DNA TGTGCCAGCAGCCCAACGTCGACTAGCGGGATCTCCAATGAGCAGTTCTTC.

The V call is TRBV19, the J call TRBJ2-3, with TRBD2 identical over 8 bases. CDR3 length: 14 amino acids. V shed 6 bases and J 5 bases; nucleotides not matched to a gene: 7. The germline CDR1 and CDR2 sequences are LNHDA and SQIVND (reference sequence). The CDR3 nucleotides are TGTGCCAGTAGGGGCGGGAGGAGCGGAGATACGCAGTATTTT. Its protein product is CASRGGRSGDTQYF.

This clone occurred once. The gene calls are TRBV6-5 and TRBJ1-4; possible D gene TRBD1, 6 bases. Germline V gives CDR1 MNHEY, CDR2 SVGAGI. The CDR3 has 13 residues. V was cut by 6 bases and J by 4 bases, with 9 bases left in between. CDR3 residues: CASSRQVNEKLFF. In nucleotides, the CDR3 is TGTGCCAGCAGCCGACAGGTTAATGAAAAACTGTTTTTT.